This is a list of T cell receptor beta chains from one sample in a study of blood T cell repertoires in COVID-19. Profiling relied on immunoSEQ multiplex PCR, and the TCRdb table lists in-frame clones only, not all of them. This sample yields approximately 230,000 clones, of which around 89% are seen a single time; roughly 6% belongs to the top ten. The sample taken for sequencing was peripheral blood. These receptors were taken from a young woman with COVID-19, enrolled during active disease. The CDR3 runs from the conserved cysteine through the conserved F or W. D genes are given only for firm matches. Not every row has a clone size; where given, it reads once, few, many or a size class.

v_call: TRBV24-1; d_call: NA; j_call: TRBJ1-2; clone_size: NA; cdr3_aa: CAASSYWGYTF; cdr3_nt: TGTGCCGCCTCTTCTTACTGGGGCTACACCTTC
v_call: TRBV6-6; d_call: NA; j_call: TRBJ1-5; clone_size: once; cdr3_aa: CASSYSDSQPQHF; cdr3_nt: TGTGCCAGCAGTTACTCGGACAGTCAGCCCCAGCATTTT
v_call: TRBV20-1; d_call: NA; j_call: TRBJ2-3; clone_size: NA; cdr3_aa: CSANPKDTQYF; cdr3_nt: TGCAGTGCCAACCCTAAGGATACGCAGTATTTT
v_call: TRBV29-1; d_call: NA; j_call: TRBJ1-1; clone_size: NA; cdr3_aa: CSVDARAMNTEAFF; cdr3_nt: TGCAGCGTTGACGCCCGCGCAATGAACACTGAAGCTTTCTTT
v_call: TRBV14; d_call: NA; j_call: TRBJ2-5; clone_size: few; cdr3_aa: CASSQVLLRARETQYF; cdr3_nt: TGTGCCAGCAGCCAAGTACTATTACGAGCTCGGGAGACCCAGTACTTC
v_call: TRBV9; d_call: TRBD2; j_call: TRBJ2-1; clone_size: NA; cdr3_aa: CASSVQRGGFNEQFF; cdr3_nt: TGTGCCAGCAGCGTACAGCGGGGGGGCTTTAATGAGCAGTTCTTC
v_call: TRBV20-1; d_call: NA; j_call: TRBJ2-5; clone_size: NA; cdr3_aa: CSASPGLSGGRETQYF; cdr3_nt: TGCAGTGCTAGTCCCGGTCTTTCGGGGGGCCGGGAGACCCAGTACTTC
v_call: TRBV6-5; d_call: NA; j_call: TRBJ1-6; clone_size: NA; cdr3_aa: CASTQGSGTPLHF; cdr3_nt: TGTGCCAGCACCCAGGGAAGTGGCACACCCCTCCACTTT
v_call: TRBV7-6; d_call: TRBD1; j_call: TRBJ1-2; clone_size: NA; cdr3_aa: CASSLKTGGNYGYTF; cdr3_nt: TGTGCCAGCAGCTTAAAGACAGGGGGAAACTATGGCTACACCTTC
v_call: TRBV11-3; d_call: NA; j_call: TRBJ2-2; clone_size: NA; cdr3_aa: CASSLTVNTGELFF; cdr3_nt: TGTGCCAGCAGCTTGACAGTAAACACCGGGGAGCTGTTTTTT
v_call: TRBV6-5; d_call: TRBD1; j_call: TRBJ1-2; clone_size: NA; cdr3_aa: CASSYTTGNHGYTF; cdr3_nt: TGTGCCAGCAGTTACACGACAGGGAATCATGGCTACACCTTC
v_call: TRBV5-4; d_call: NA; j_call: TRBJ2-1; clone_size: NA; cdr3_aa: CASSSTGALYNEQFF; cdr3_nt: TGTGCCAGCAGTTCGACAGGCGCCCTATACAATGAGCAGTTCTTC
v_call: TRBV6-2/TRBV6-3; d_call: NA; j_call: TRBJ2-5; clone_size: NA; cdr3_aa: CASSYLEGSWYQETQYF; cdr3_nt: TGTGCCAGCAGTTATCTCGAGGGATCCTGGTACCAAGAGACCCAGTACTTC
v_call: TRBV7-9; d_call: NA; j_call: TRBJ2-7; clone_size: NA; cdr3_aa: CASSLGGAEQYF; cdr3_nt: TGTGCCAGCAGCTTAGGGGGAGCCGAGCAGTACTTC
v_call: TRBV28; d_call: NA; j_call: TRBJ1-2; clone_size: NA; cdr3_aa: CAIGRGNYGYTF; cdr3_nt: TGTGCCATCGGACGGGGAAACTATGGCTACACCTTC
v_call: TRBV6-5; d_call: TRBD2; j_call: TRBJ2-3; clone_size: NA; cdr3_aa: CASSYVRGVLTDTQYF; cdr3_nt: TGTGCCAGCAGTTATGTGCGGGGGGTCCTCACAGATACGCAGTATTTT
v_call: TRBV27; d_call: TRBD1; j_call: TRBJ2-1; clone_size: NA; cdr3_aa: CASQWGQGYNEQFF; cdr3_nt: TGTGCCAGCCAGTGGGGACAGGGGTACAATGAGCAGTTCTTC
v_call: TRBV6-1; d_call: NA; j_call: TRBJ1-5; clone_size: NA; cdr3_aa: CASSEALKSGIHQPQHF; cdr3_nt: TGTGCCAGCAGTGAAGCGCTAAAATCGGGGATACATCAGCCCCAGCATTTT
v_call: TRBV24-1; d_call: NA; j_call: TRBJ1-2; clone_size: NA; cdr3_aa: CATSRQANYGYTF; cdr3_nt: TGTGCCACCAGCCGACAGGCTAACTATGGCTACACCTTC
v_call: TRBV21-1; d_call: NA; j_call: TRBJ2-3; clone_size: NA; cdr3_aa: CASSESGGSTDTQYF; cdr3_nt: TGTGCCAGCAGCGAAAGCGGGGGGAGCACAGATACGCAGTATTTT
v_call: TRBV19; d_call: TRBD2; j_call: TRBJ2-5; clone_size: NA; cdr3_aa: CASSIEGGAQYF; cdr3_nt: TGTGCCAGTAGTATAGAGGGGGGGGCCCAGTACTTC
v_call: TRBV3-1/TRBV3-2; d_call: NA; j_call: TRBJ2-3; clone_size: NA; cdr3_aa: CASSQVGLAPSNTQYF; cdr3_nt: TGTGCCAGCAGCCAAGTCGGGTTGGCGCCTTCAAATACGCAGTATTTT
v_call: TRBV19; d_call: TRBD1; j_call: TRBJ2-7; clone_size: NA; cdr3_aa: CASSIRGQGYEQYF; cdr3_nt: TGTGCCAGTAGTATACGTGGACAGGGGTACGAGCAGTACTTC
v_call: TRBV24-1; d_call: TRBD1; j_call: TRBJ2-2; clone_size: few; cdr3_aa: CATSRQGITGELFF; cdr3_nt: TGTGCCACCAGCCGACAGGGGATCACCGGGGAGCTGTTTTTT
v_call: TRBV2; d_call: TRBD2; j_call: TRBJ2-2; clone_size: once; cdr3_aa: CASSELAGGPGELFF; cdr3_nt: TGTGCCAGCAGTGAGCTAGCGGGAGGGCCCGGGGAGCTGTTTTTT
v_call: TRBV28; d_call: NA; j_call: TRBJ1-1; clone_size: NA; cdr3_aa: CASRLQGITEAFF; cdr3_nt: TGTGCCAGCAGGTTACAGGGAATCACTGAAGCTTTCTTT
v_call: TRBV7-2; d_call: TRBD1; j_call: TRBJ2-1; clone_size: NA; cdr3_aa: CASSPNLGATGGFYNEQFF; cdr3_nt: TGTGCCAGCAGCCCCAACTTGGGTGCCACAGGGGGCTTTTACAATGAGCAGTTCTTC
v_call: TRBV5-1; d_call: NA; j_call: TRBJ2-5; clone_size: once; cdr3_aa: CASSLGGALSVQETQYF; cdr3_nt: TGCGCCAGCAGCTTAGGGGGGGCGCTTTCGGTCCAAGAGACCCAGTACTTC
v_call: TRBV5-1; d_call: NA; j_call: TRBJ1-6; clone_size: NA; cdr3_aa: CASSPDSSPLHF; cdr3_nt: TGCGCCAGCAGCCCGGACTCGTCTCCCCTCCACTTT
v_call: TRBV10-1; d_call: NA; j_call: TRBJ2-3; clone_size: NA; cdr3_aa: CASSTNRASDTQYF; cdr3_nt: TGCGCCAGCTCTACGAACCGCGCCTCAGATACGCAGTATTTT
v_call: TRBV4-1; d_call: TRBD1; j_call: TRBJ2-1; clone_size: NA; cdr3_aa: CASSQESGGIDEQFF; cdr3_nt: TGCGCCAGCAGCCAAGAATCAGGGGGCATAGATGAGCAGTTCTTC
v_call: TRBV18; d_call: TRBD2; j_call: TRBJ2-3; clone_size: once; cdr3_aa: CASSPLKAGGLLSTDTQYF; cdr3_nt: TGTGCCAGCTCACCCCTGAAAGCGGGGGGGCTCCTTAGCACAGATACGCAGTATTTT
v_call: TRBV19; d_call: NA; j_call: TRBJ1-2; clone_size: NA; cdr3_aa: CATTIRAGDYGYTF; cdr3_nt: TGTGCCACCACCATACGGGCAGGGGACTATGGCTACACCTTC
v_call: TRBV3-1/TRBV3-2; d_call: NA; j_call: TRBJ2-7; clone_size: NA; cdr3_aa: CASSPTHEQYF; cdr3_nt: TGTGCCAGCAGCCCAACTCACGAGCAGTACTTC
v_call: TRBV5-8; d_call: NA; j_call: TRBJ1-1; clone_size: few; cdr3_aa: CASSLAPAGTEAFF; cdr3_nt: TGTGCCAGCAGCTTGGCCCCGGCGGGGACTGAAGCTTTCTTT
v_call: TRBV6-5; d_call: TRBD2; j_call: TRBJ2-3; clone_size: NA; cdr3_aa: CASSYSSGGIADTQYF; cdr3_nt: TGTGCCAGCAGTTACTCAAGCGGGGGAATCGCAGATACGCAGTATTTT
v_call: TRBV7-8; d_call: TRBD1; j_call: TRBJ1-5; clone_size: NA; cdr3_aa: CASSLGRRGLNQPQHF; cdr3_nt: TGTGCCAGCAGCTTAGGACGTAGGGGGCTAAATCAGCCCCAGCATTTT
v_call: TRBV7-2; d_call: TRBD1; j_call: TRBJ1-2; clone_size: NA; cdr3_aa: CASSLSGQLYGYTF; cdr3_nt: TGTGCCAGCAGCTTATCGGGACAGCTCTATGGCTACACCTTC
v_call: TRBV2; d_call: NA; j_call: TRBJ1-3; clone_size: NA; cdr3_aa: CASLLEEYVGNTIYF; cdr3_nt: TGTGCCAGCCTCTTGGAGGAGTATGTTGGAAACACCATATATTTT
v_call: TRBV7-2; d_call: NA; j_call: TRBJ2-2; clone_size: NA; cdr3_aa: CASSLTGNTGELFF; cdr3_nt: TGTGCCAGCAGCTTGACAGGGAACACCGGGGAGCTGTTTTTT
v_call: TRBV10-3; d_call: TRBD1; j_call: TRBJ1-1; clone_size: NA; cdr3_aa: CAISAPGTGITEAFF; cdr3_nt: TGTGCCATCAGTGCTCCCGGGACAGGGATCACTGAAGCTTTCTTT
v_call: TRBV19; d_call: TRBD2; j_call: TRBJ2-1; clone_size: NA; cdr3_aa: CASSFRLAGGPSEVNEQFF; cdr3_nt: TGTGCCAGTAGTTTCCGACTAGCGGGGGGGCCATCAGAGGTAAATGAGCAGTTCTTC
v_call: TRBV4-2; d_call: NA; j_call: TRBJ2-5; clone_size: NA; cdr3_aa: CASSQEGRAGTAPGQETQYF; cdr3_nt: TGTGCCAGCAGCCAAGAAGGTAGGGCCGGGACTGCCCCCGGGCAAGAGACCCAGTACTTC
v_call: TRBV4-2; d_call: TRBD2; j_call: TRBJ2-2; clone_size: once; cdr3_aa: CASSQDRMGGANTGELFF; cdr3_nt: TGTGCCAGCAGCCAAGATCGTATGGGGGGGGCGAACACCGGGGAGCTGTTTTTT
v_call: TRBV7-8; d_call: NA; j_call: TRBJ1-1; clone_size: NA; cdr3_aa: CASSLSPRGVNTEAFF; cdr3_nt: TGTGCCAGCAGTTTATCCCCCAGGGGTGTGAACACTGAAGCTTTCTTT
v_call: TRBV5-4; d_call: NA; j_call: TRBJ2-1; clone_size: NA; cdr3_aa: CASSHLQNSYNEQFF; cdr3_nt: TGTGCCAGCAGCCACCTCCAGAACTCCTACAATGAGCAGTTCTTC
v_call: TRBV9; d_call: NA; j_call: TRBJ2-3; clone_size: NA; cdr3_aa: CASSVAGVITDTQYF; cdr3_nt: TGTGCCAGCAGCGTAGCGGGGGTAATCACAGATACGCAGTATTTT
v_call: TRBV5-8; d_call: NA; j_call: TRBJ2-7; clone_size: NA; cdr3_aa: CASSPYRANQNYEQYF; cdr3_nt: TGTGCCAGCAGCCCGTACAGGGCCAACCAAAATTACGAGCAGTACTTC
v_call: TRBV19; d_call: NA; j_call: TRBJ1-5; clone_size: NA; cdr3_aa: CASSAPGIYSNQPQHF; cdr3_nt: TGTGCCAGTAGTGCCCCGGGGATATATAGCAATCAGCCCCAGCATTTT
v_call: TRBV7-6; d_call: TRBD1; j_call: TRBJ1-2; clone_size: NA; cdr3_aa: CASSLETGNYGYTF; cdr3_nt: TGTGCCAGCAGCTTAGAGACAGGGAACTATGGCTACACCTTC
v_call: TRBV19; d_call: NA; j_call: TRBJ2-5; clone_size: NA; cdr3_aa: CASSIVLTRGYQETQYF; cdr3_nt: TGTGCCAGTAGTATAGTCCTGACTAGAGGGTATCAAGAGACCCAGTACTTC